The source of this TCR beta chain is a study of siplizumab effects on memory and regulatory T cells. Study-wide results and limits: For mappable alloreactive CD4+ clones, the mean Treg-derived fraction was about 70% with siplizumab and 25% to 30% in controls. Siplizumab produced a significant drop in alloreactive sequences attributable to unstimulated CD4+ memory cells. Naive T cells, seemingly more diverse than memory cells, seemed major alloresponse contributors. Suppressive activity of Tregs proliferating in siplizumab cultures remained unconfirmed.

The V gene lost 6 bases and the J gene lost 6 bases, with 18 bases spanning the gap. The CDR3 sequence is 15 residues long. Germline lookup yields CDR1 MNHNS and CDR2 SASEGT. This clone was seen a handful of times. Its target is not known. Sequenced by immunoSEQ multiplex PCR; TCRdb stores in-frame clones only, minus some. The profile shows more than 85,000 clones, 94% of them singletons. Material: Tregs sorted from blood. The sequence was obtained from a human donor in good health. V and J are TRBV6-1 and TRBJ1-5; TRBD1 is a possible D gene (5 bases). The CDR3 DNA reads TGTGCCAGCAGGGGGGGAAGGGCCGAGGGTCAGCCCCAGCATTTT. Translating gives CASRGGRAEGQPQHF.